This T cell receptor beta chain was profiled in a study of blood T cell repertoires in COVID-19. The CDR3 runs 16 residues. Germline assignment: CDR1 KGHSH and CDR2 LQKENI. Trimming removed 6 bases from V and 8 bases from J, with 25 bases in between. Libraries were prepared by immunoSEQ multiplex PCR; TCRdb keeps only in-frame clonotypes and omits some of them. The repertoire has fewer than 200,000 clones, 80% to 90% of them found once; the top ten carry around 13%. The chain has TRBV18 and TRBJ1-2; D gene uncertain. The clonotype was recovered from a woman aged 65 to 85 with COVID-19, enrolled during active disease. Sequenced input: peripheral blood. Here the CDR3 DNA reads TGTGCCAGCTCCTTAAAGGCCCTAGGAACATTTCACGGCTACACCTTC. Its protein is CASSLKALGTFHGYTF.